This TCR beta chain was recorded in a study of blood T cell repertoires in COVID-19. Overall study context: Both acute and convalescent COVID-19 samples were obtained from the United States, Italy and Spain. From T cells, B-cell-depleted T cells, or PBMCs came the material, which was cDNA or gDNA.

Per the authors' pipeline: Using reference gene primer amplification, nucleated cell counts were estimated. The repertoire was sequenced with immunoSEQ multiplex PCR; TCRdb's copy has only in-frame clones and lacks some. V, J and clone size reflect that table, while D and trimming were determined from the DNA. The sample consists of under 300,000 clones, roughly nine tenths of them appearing once. The count of this clone is one. Germline CDR1 SGHTS, CDR2 YDEGEE. This CDR3 is built from 13 residues. Trimming pared 5 bases from V and 1 base from J, leaving 6 bases between. This receptor was identified in a man in his fifties or sixties with acute or convalescent COVID-19. This chain uses TRBV5-8 with TRBJ1-4, with D hard to call. The specimen was peripheral blood. The CDR3 loop reads CASRIKTNEKLFF. The CDR3 region has the DNA TGTGCCAGCAGAATCAAAACTAATGAAAAACTGTTTTTT. The full variable domain, rest sourced from reference TRBV5-8 and TRBJ1-4, is EAGVTQSPTHLIKTRGQQATLRCSPISGHTSVYWYQQALGLGLQFLLWYDEGEERNRGNFPPRFSGRQFPNYSSELNVNALELEDSALYLCASRIKTNEKLFFGSGTQLSVL.